This T cell receptor (beta chain) was identified during a study of OX40 agonist ivuxolimab in advanced cancers. CDR1 is SGHVS, CDR2 FQNEAQ, per germline. V lost 1 base to trimming and J lost 7 bases, with 10 bases between them. This CDR3 comprises 14 residues. Clones were sequenced by immunoSEQ multiplex PCR, and TCRdb holds only the in-frame ones, with some missing. The sample has about 21,000 clones; roughly 83% are singletons. Within the sample, this clone is medium-sized (0.01 to 0.1%). The material was CD4+ or CD8+ T cells sorted from blood, obtained in a trial of the OX40 agonist ivuxolimab. This clonotype was obtained from an adult with an advanced solid tumor such as melanoma, head and neck, liver or kidney cancer. This sequence joins TRBV7-8 and TRBJ1-4, with D possibly matching TRBD1 (5 bases). The CDR3, as DNA: TGTGCCAGCAGCTTAGAGGGACGGGGTGAAAAACTGTTTTTT. Translated, it gives CASSLEGRGEKLFF.